This is a list of T cell receptor beta chains from one sample in a study of blood T cells in healthy people across ages. Using its own MiXCR run on the 5' RACE reads, TCRdb lists one record per CDR3 protein. The sample contains roughly 800,000 distinct CDR3 sequences, 20% to 30% of which appear only once. The data were also submitted as part of a second study, on T cells of mothers and their children.

Material for sequencing was blood. The receptor source for this set is a boy younger than 18 in good health. The CDR3 runs from the conserved cysteine through the conserved F or W. The D gene is left open where the match is weak. Clone sizes are given selectively: once, few, many, or a class where the clone is expanded.

cdr3_aa	cdr3_nt	clone_size	v_call	j_call	d_call
CASSQDGGTGANVLTF	TGCGCCAGCAGCCAAGATGGGGGTACTGGGGCCAACGTCCTGACTTTC	many	TRBV4-3	TRBJ2-6	.
CASSFPVGSGMLEQYF	TGTGCCAGCAGCTTCCCCGTTGGTAGCGGGATGTTAGAGCAGTACTTC	.	TRBV11-2	TRBJ2-7	TRBD2
CASSAGKNTIYF	TGTGCCAGCAGCGCAGGCAAAAACACCATATATTTT	.	TRBV7-9	TRBJ1-3	.
CASSDWTSQTQYF	TGTGCCAGCAGTGATTGGACCTCACAGACCCAGTACTTC	.	TRBV6-2/TRBV6-3	TRBJ2-5	.
CASSYDGYSAYEQYF	TGTGCCAGCAGTTACGACGGTTACTCTGCCTACGAGCAGTACTTC	.	TRBV6-6	TRBJ2-7	.
CASSTIRGRFTEAFF	TGTGCCAGCTCCACCATCAGGGGGCGGTTCACTGAAGCTTTCTTT	few	TRBV18	TRBJ1-1	TRBD1
CASSPPGLAGGESYNEQFF	TGTGCCAGCAGTCCCCCCGGACTAGCGGGAGGTGAGTCCTACAATGAGCAGTTCTTC	few	TRBV28	TRBJ2-1	TRBD2
CASSLNRQGVNEQYF	TGTGCCAGCAGCTTAAATAGGCAGGGGGTCAACGAGCAGTACTTC	few	TRBV7-2	TRBJ2-7	TRBD1
CSARDPGTGGNNEQFF	TGCAGTGCTAGAGACCCGGGGACAGGTGGAAACAATGAGCAGTTCTTC	few	TRBV20-1	TRBJ2-1	TRBD1
CASSTGPGAGADTQYF	TGTGCCAGCAGCACCGGCCCAGGGGCTGGCGCAGATACGCAGTATTTT	few	TRBV11-2	TRBJ2-3	.
CASSLVPPAPGANVLTF	TGTGCCAGCAGCTTAGTCCCCCCGGCTCCAGGGGCCAACGTCCTGACTTTC	.	TRBV7-9	TRBJ2-6	.
CASSQDTGRGANEKLFF	TGCGCCAGCAGCCAGGATACAGGGAGGGGAGCTAATGAAAAACTGTTTTTT	.	TRBV4-3	TRBJ1-4	.
CASSARRTSGTKPLTDTQYF	TGTGCCAGCAGTGCGCGACGGACTAGCGGGACCAAGCCCCTGACAGATACGCAGTATTTT	few	TRBV12-3/TRBV12-4	TRBJ2-3	TRBD2
CASSAGLAGGWETQYF	TGTGCCAGCAGCGCTGGACTAGCGGGGGGCTGGGAGACCCAGTACTTC	few	TRBV7-2	TRBJ2-5	TRBD2
CASSVVGLAKTDTQYF	TGTGCCAGCAGCGTAGTCGGGCTAGCGAAAACAGATACGCAGTATTTT	.	TRBV9	TRBJ2-3	.
CASSPSDRRVYEQYF	TGTGCCAGCAGTCCGTCCGACAGGAGGGTCTACGAGCAGTACTTC	few	TRBV6-6	TRBJ2-7	.
CASSLRGANYNEQFF	TGTGCCAGCAGCTTGCGGGGGGCCAACTACAATGAGCAGTTCTTC	few	TRBV5-6	TRBJ2-1	.
CASSLGRGTWGTEAFF	TGTGCCAGCAGCTTAGGTCGGGGGACCTGGGGCACTGAAGCTTTCTTT	.	TRBV11-2	TRBJ1-1	.
CAISESGGEAKNIQYF	TGTGCCATCAGTGAGTCGGGCGGGGAGGCCAAAAACATTCAGTACTTC	many	TRBV10-3	TRBJ2-4	.
CSARDAGQGGYSPLHF	TGCAGTGCTAGAGACGCAGGGCAAGGTGGTTATTCACCCCTCCACTTT	.	TRBV20-1	TRBJ1-6	.
CASRPLQGIGANVLTF	TGTGCCAGCAGACCCTTACAGGGGATTGGGGCCAACGTCCTGACTTTC	few	TRBV27	TRBJ2-6	TRBD1
CASSPDRGHETQYF	TGTGCCAGCAGCCCAGACCGGGGGCACGAGACCCAGTACTTC	few	TRBV11-2	TRBJ2-5	.
CASSAPGTSGGETQYF	TGTGCCAGCAGCGCCCCCGGGACTAGCGGGGGAGAGACCCAGTACTTC	once	TRBV9	TRBJ2-5	TRBD2
CSAGGRRLSGANVLTF	TGCAGTGCTGGGGGACGTAGGCTCTCTGGGGCCAACGTCCTGACTTTC	.	TRBV20-1	TRBJ2-6	.
CASSYNDGDDEQFF	TGTGCCAGCAGTTACAATGACGGGGATGATGAGCAGTTCTTC	few	TRBV6-5	TRBJ2-1	.
CASSLNSWNTIYF	TGCGCCAGCAGCTTGAACAGTTGGAACACCATATATTTT	few	TRBV5-1	TRBJ1-3	.
CSHIDSTDTQYF	TGCAGCCACATCGACTCCACAGATACGCAGTATTTT	.	TRBV20-1	TRBJ2-3	.
CASSSPPSGRRDTQYF	TGTGCCAGCAGTTCGCCACCCAGCGGGAGAAGAGATACGCAGTATTTT	.	TRBV12-3/TRBV12-4	TRBJ2-3	TRBD2
CASSIIQGPYGYTF	TGTGCCAGCAGCATTATACAGGGACCGTATGGCTACACCTTC	few	TRBV7-2	TRBJ1-2	.
CAIGTEIQETQYF	TGTGCCATCGGGACAGAGATCCAAGAGACCCAGTACTTC	.	TRBV10-3	TRBJ2-5	TRBD1
CASSSGTGTGLRGYTF	TGTGCCAGCAGCTCGGGCACCGGGACAGGGTTAAGAGGCTACACCTTC	once	TRBV11-2	TRBJ1-2	TRBD1